This note documents a single TCR beta chain sequence. Its antigen remains unknown. With 5 bases removed from V and 11 bases from J, the gap between germline ends came to 19 bases. Germline CDR1 and CDR2: SGHTA and FQGNSA. The CDR3 is 15 residues long. This sample is drawn from a study of T cell clones after liver transplantation. General study results and limits: Small, mixed patient groups and varying post-transplant times limit these conclusions.

Data came from immunoSEQ multiplex PCR; TCRdb stores just in-frame clones and leaves some out. This sample has tens of thousands of clones, with less than 90% found just once. This TCR was recovered from a human patient who received a liver transplant. A share of the T cells may be of graft donor origin. V is TRBV7-2 and J is TRBJ1-6; D gene uncertain. The sequencing here drew on CD4+ T cells from blood, taken at the 22-month timepoint. CDR3 region: CASSPAGALRTPLHF. Here the CDR3 DNA reads TGTGCCAGCAGCCCCGCAGGCGCTTTAAGGACACCCCTCCACTTT.